The 24 T cell receptor beta chains listed next were all sequenced from one sample in a study of T-cell memory formation after mild COVID-19. TCRdb processed the 5' RACE reads anew with MiXCR; each CDR3 protein has one entry. The sample holds about 340,000 distinct CDR3 sequences; around a sixth are singletons and the top ten take approximately 20%. Sequenced material: PBMCs or a T cell subset sorted from them (not recorded which). The origin of the receptors is a man aged 18-30 years who had mild COVID-19 (a few samples of this study predate the infection). Cell type and time point are not known.

This clonotype was detected a few times. The rearrangement uses TRBV10-3 and TRBJ2-2; D gene ambiguous. Trimming took 4 bases from V and 1 from J, leaving 7 bases between them. The CDR3 runs to 14 residues. Germline V gene sequence: CDR1 ENHRY, CDR2 SYGVKD. This chain's CDR3 is CAISALLNTGELFF. In nucleotides, the CDR3 is TGTGCCATCAGTGCGCTACTGAACACCGGGGAGCTGTTTTTT.

The CDR3, as DNA: TGTGCCAGCAGTTTAACCCCGATCGGGGAGCTGTTTTTT. Encoded protein: CASSLTPIGELFF. The genes are TRBV27 and TRBJ2-2; D is undetermined. Germline values: CDR1 MNHEY, CDR2 SMNVEV (reference sequence). V was pared by 2 bases and J by 7 bases, with 8 bases between. There are 13 residues in the CDR3.

The chain carries TRBV2 and TRBJ2-1; 8 bases fit TRBD1. CDR1 SNHLY and CDR2 FYNNEI come from the germline V gene. The length of the CDR3 is 14 residues. After removal of 6 bases from V and 2 bases from J, the junction contained 3 bases not matched to a gene. The CDR3 is CASSETGAYNEQFF. The CDR3 nucleotides are TGTGCCAGCAGCGAGACAGGGGCCTACAATGAGCAGTTCTTC.

V is TRBV4-1 and J is TRBJ1-1; D may be TRBD1 (6 bases). CDR1 is MGHRA and CDR2 is YSYEKL in the germline V gene. This CDR3 is built from 14 residues. Between the trimmed V and J ends, which lost 0 bases and 2 bases, there was a span of 7 bases. The CDR3 is CASSQETGNTEAFF. The CDR3 DNA reads TGCGCCAGCAGCCAAGAGACAGGCAACACTGAAGCTTTCTTT.

This clonotype was observed a few times. The rearrangement joins TRBV29-1 to TRBJ2-2; TRBD1 is a possible D gene (5 bases). The CDR3 covers 16 residues. V lost 0 bases to trimming and J lost 3 bases, with 14 bases between them. Germline-derived CDR1 and CDR2 are SQVTM and ANQGSEA. The CDR3 DNA follows: TGCAGCGTTGAAGATTTTGGCAGGGTGGACACCGGGGAGCTGTTTTTT. Amino acid sequence: CSVEDFGRVDTGELFF.

This clonotype was counted only a few times. The chain is built from TRBV6-5 and TRBJ1-6; D ambiguous. The CDR3 sequence is 13 residues long. The germline V gene encodes CDR1 MNHEY and CDR2 SVGAGI. The V end lost 6 bases, the J end lost 8 bases, and 11 bases lay between the germline ends. The CDR3: CASREKLDSPLHF. The DNA of the CDR3 is TGTGCCAGCAGGGAGAAATTGGATTCACCCCTCCACTTT.

This clonotype was seen repeatedly, ten times or more. The gene calls are TRBV7-2 and TRBJ2-1; D could derive from TRBD1 or TRBD2 (6 bases each). Trimming left V 5 bases short and J 8 bases short, with 16 bases between. Germline assignment: CDR1 SGHTA and CDR2 FQGNSA. This CDR3 is 14 amino acids long. The CDR3 region has the DNA TGTGCCAGCAGCCCCCCGGGGGCGGGCTATGAGCAGTTCTTC. Encoded protein: CASSPPGAGYEQFF.

This clonotype was observed many times. The chain couples TRBV5-1 to TRBJ1-2; 8 nucleotides line up with TRBD1. Trimming at V came to 4 bases and at J to 2 bases, leaving 7 bases not matched to a gene. Germline V CDR1 and CDR2: SGHRS, YFSETQ. CDR3 size: 15 residues. CDR3 in DNA: TGCGCCAGCAGCCCGGGGACAGGCCCGAACTATGGCTACACCTTC. This encodes CASSPGTGPNYGYTF.

This sequence joins TRBV5-1 and TRBJ2-5; 8 nucleotides match TRBD2. Trimming at V came to 6 bases and at J to 0 bases, leaving 7 bases not matched to a gene. The germline CDR1 and CDR2 sequences are SGHRS and YFSETQ. There are 15 residues in the CDR3. The CDR3 loop reads CASKDISGDQETQYF. CDR3 DNA sequence: TGCGCCAGCAAGGATATTAGCGGGGACCAAGAGACCCAGTACTTC.

This clonotype came up many times. The rearrangement links TRBV7-2 to TRBJ2-7; D is uncertain. The CDR3 has 13 residues. Trimming took off 1 base at V and 3 bases at J, with 7 bases between the two ends. Germline V gene sequence: CDR1 SGHTA, CDR2 FQGNSA. The CDR3 loop is CASSLGPRYEQYF. The CDR3, as DNA: TGTGCCAGCAGCTTAGGGCCGCGCTACGAGCAGTACTTC.

This clonotype came up a few times. The rearrangement links TRBV4-2 to TRBJ2-7; tentatively, D is TRBD1 or TRBD2 (6 bases each). CDR1 and CDR2 from the germline V gene are LGHNA and YNFKEQ. The CDR3 is made up of 16 amino acids. Trimming took off 0 bases at V and 0 bases at J, with 12 bases between the two ends. As DNA, the CDR3 is TGTGCCAGCAGCCAAGAATTCAGGGGAGGCTCCTACGAGCAGTACTTC. Its protein product is CASSQEFRGGSYEQYF.

This CDR3 reads CASSPTSDRDSPLHF. CDR3 bases: TGTGCCAGCTCACCTACCTCGGACAGAGATTCACCCCTCCACTTT. The chain joins TRBV18 to TRBJ1-6; a possible D gene is TRBD1 (6 bases). V lost 3 bases and J lost 8, with 14 bases in between. The CDR3 length is 15 residues. The germline CDR1 and CDR2 sequences are KGHSH and LQKENI. The entire variable domain, with the rest obtained from reference TRBV18 and TRBJ1-6, is as follows: NAGVMQNPRHLVRRRGQEARLRCSPMKGHSHVYWYRQLPEEGLKFMVYLQKENIIDESGMPKERFSAEFPKEGPSILRIQQVVRGDSAAYFCASSPTSDRDSPLHFGNGTRLTVT.

The chain joins TRBV7-3 to TRBJ2-3; TRBD2 matches 7 bases. This CDR3 comprises 16 residues. The V gene's germline CDR1 is SGHTA and CDR2 FQGTGA. V lost 0 bases, J lost 6 bases, and 9 bases stayed unmatched. This chain's CDR3 is CASSLTGGGVADTQYF. The CDR3 DNA reads as TGTGCCAGCAGCTTAACTGGCGGGGGAGTTGCGGATACGCAGTATTTT.

J is TRBJ1-6 and V is TRBV7-9; D is unclear. The CDR3 length is 14 residues. The germline V gene has CDR1 SEHNR and CDR2 FQNEAQ (reference sequence). Between the trimmed V and J ends, which lost 6 bases and 6 bases, there was a span of 12 bases. The CDR3 region is CASSSGLSNSPLHF. CDR3 DNA sequence: TGTGCCAGCAGTTCCGGGTTAAGTAATTCACCCCTCCACTTT.

The CDR3: CASQDRVNTEAFF. The CDR3, as DNA: TGTGCCTCCCAAGACAGGGTGAACACTGAAGCTTTCTTT. The chain employs TRBV19 and TRBJ1-1, with TRBD1 matching over 7 bases. Germline CDR1 LNHDA, CDR2 SQIVND (reference sequence). V shed 11 bases, J shed 0 bases, and the junction held 6 bases outside the gene matches. The CDR3 loop spans 13 amino acids.

This clonotype has more than one count but fewer than ten. This rearrangement joins TRBV9 to TRBJ2-2; TRBD2 agrees at 9 bases. The germline CDR1 and CDR2 sequences are SGDLS and YYNGEE. The V and J ends lost 1 base and 0 bases, in that order; junction bases with no gene match: 7. This CDR3 has 18 residues. The CDR3 loop is CASSVWRGGSANTGELFF. The CDR3 coding sequence is TGTGCCAGCAGCGTATGGCGGGGGGGCTCGGCGAACACCGGGGAGCTGTTTTTT.

In this sample, this clonotype turned up a few times. This chain connects TRBV20-1 to TRBJ2-3, with TRBD2 matching over 9 bases. There are 16 residues in the CDR3. The J segment lost 5 bases and the V segment lost 3 bases, leaving 12 bases of the junction unmatched. CDR1 and CDR2 (germline): DFQATT, SNEGSKA (reference sequence). Here the CDR3 reads CSASWAGGLRRDTQYF. The CDR3 DNA is TGCAGTGCTAGCTGGGCGGGGGGGCTGAGGAGAGATACGCAGTATTTT.

This clonotype has just a few counts. The V call is TRBV2, the J call TRBJ2-7; D may be TRBD1 (6 bases). The germline V and J ends were trimmed by 8 bases and 0 bases, with 11 bases remaining between them. Germline-derived CDR1 and CDR2 are SNHLY and FYNNEI. The CDR3 contains 13 residues. The CDR3 region has the DNA TGTGCCAGCCTCCTGGACAGCTCCTACGAGCAGTACTTC. It specifies CASLLDSSYEQYF.

This clonotype has just a few counts. The rearrangement joins TRBV11-2 to TRBJ2-1; TRBD1 agrees at 9 bases. Germline loops: CDR1 SGHAT, CDR2 FQNNGV. This CDR3 spans 15 amino acids. The junction had 9 bases not matched to a gene; V was cut back by 10 bases and J by 2 bases. The DNA of the CDR3 is TGTGCCACTAAGACAGGGGGGGGGCCCTACAATGAGCAGTTCTTC. This sequence encodes CATKTGGGPYNEQFF.

A few counts support this clonotype. This rearrangement joins TRBV12-3 or TRBV12-4 to TRBJ2-2; tentative D call: TRBD1 (5 bases). The CDR3 is 16 residues long. Trimming cost V 2 bases and J 4 bases, with 14 bases left between them. CDR3: CASSLSIRVSTGELFF. The DNA for the CDR3 is TGTGCCAGCAGTTTATCGATCAGGGTTTCCACCGGGGAGCTGTTTTTT.

This clonotype was seen a few times. The chain uses TRBV19 and TRBJ2-3, with D possibly being TRBD2 (6 bases). The CDR3 contains 14 residues. Per germline, CDR1 LNHDA and CDR2 SQIVND (reference sequence). V was clipped by 9 bases and J by 2 bases, with 15 bases between them. This CDR3 is CASHRRGYTDTQYF. CDR3 DNA sequence: TGTGCCAGCCACCGGCGGGGATACACAGATACGCAGTATTTT.

Many counts were recorded for this clonotype. The chain has TRBV7-2 and TRBJ2-3; D gene unclear. Germline assignment: CDR1 SGHTA and CDR2 FQGNSA. V lost 5 bases to trimming and J lost 0 bases, with 6 bases between them. There are 13 residues in the CDR3. In DNA form, the CDR3 reads TGTGCCAGCAGCCCCTATAGCACAGATACGCAGTATTTT. It encodes CASSPYSTDTQYF.

The sample holds a few counts of this clonotype. J is TRBJ2-1 and V is TRBV5-6; D is perhaps TRBD1 (5 bases). Deletions cut 1 base from V and 4 bases from J, with 21 bases between. Per germline, CDR1 SGHDT and CDR2 YYEEEE. The CDR3 totals 18 residues. The CDR3 DNA sequence: TGTGCCAGCAGCTTGTCCTTGTGGGGTCAGGGCCTTTACAATGAGCAGTTCTTC. Translating gives CASSLSLWGQGLYNEQFF.

V is TRBV11-3 and J is TRBJ2-3; no clear D. The V and J ends lost 5 bases and 3 bases respectively, with 12 bases between them. Looked up from germline, CDR1 is SGHNT and CDR2 is YENEEA. This CDR3 is built from 14 residues. In nucleotides, the CDR3 is TGTGCCAGCAGCCCTCGGGCACCTACAGATACGCAGTATTTT. Translated: CASSPRAPTDTQYF.